This section outlines one TCR beta chain sequence together with its context. TCRdb's copy holds only in-frame clones and misses some; the assay was immunoSEQ multiplex PCR. The sample has approximately 210,000 clones, 88% seen once. The sample belongs to a study of blood T cell repertoires in COVID-19. V lost 0 bases and J lost 1, with 11 bases in between. The length of the CDR3 is 16 residues. The germline CDR1 and CDR2 sequences are SGHRS and YFSETQ. The chain uses TRBV5-1 and TRBJ2-4, with a weak D call TRBD2 (5 bases). The clonotype originates from a human donor in a cohort sampled during active COVID-19. Specimen: peripheral blood. The CDR3 loop reads CASSLGGLGAKNIQYF. As DNA, the CDR3 is TGCGCCAGCAGCTTGGGCGGGTTGGGGGCCAAAAACATTCAGTACTTC.